This entry lists 30 T cell receptor beta chains sequenced from one sample in a study of CD8 T cells in ankylosing spondylitis. TCRdb used MiXCR to reprocess the 5' RACE reads, holding one entry per CDR3 protein. There are about 400,000 distinct CDR3 sequences in the sample; approximately 20% occur only once, and roughly 13% lies in the top ten. What was sequenced was blood, either unsorted or a sorted T cell fraction (not recorded which). The source is a male donor with ankylosing spondylitis or in good health (not recorded which).

The chain has TRBV29-1 and TRBJ2-1; D remains unclear. The germline V and J ends were trimmed by 4 bases and 3 bases, with 4 bases remaining between them. CDR3 length: 11 residues. The V gene's germline CDR1 is SQVTM and CDR2 ANQGSEA. The CDR3 sequence: CSVGHYNEQFF. The CDR3 DNA sequence: TGCAGCGTTGGACACTACAATGAGCAGTTCTTC.

The chain couples TRBV29-1 to TRBJ2-5; either TRBD1 or TRBD2 may supply D (5 bases each). The CDR3 is made up of 15 amino acids. Germline CDR1 SQVTM, CDR2 ANQGSEA. The V end lost 3 bases, the J end lost 5 bases, and 19 bases lay between the germline ends. The DNA of the CDR3 is TGCAGCGTTGAGGTTTCCGGGGACCATACCGAGACCCAGTACTTC. As protein: CSVEVSGDHTETQYF.

This clonotype came up a few times. The rearrangement uses TRBV24-1 and TRBJ2-2; D unresolved. Looked up from germline, CDR1 is KGHDR and CDR2 is SFDVKD. With 0 bases removed from V and 7 bases from J, the gap between germline ends came to 5 bases. The CDR3 length is 13 residues. The CDR3 DNA sequence: TGTGCCACCAGTGATTTGCCTAGCGGGGAGCTGTTTTTT. Its translation is CATSDLPSGELFF.

The chain employs TRBV7-9 and TRBJ1-1; D is unresolved. The CDR3 is 13 residues long. Trimming removed 3 bases at V and 3 bases at J, with 8 bases between. Germline lookup yields CDR1 SEHNR and CDR2 FQNEAQ (reference sequence). As DNA, the CDR3 is TGTGCCAGCAGCTTCGGTAGTGACACTGAAGCTTTCTTT. Amino acids: CASSFGSDTEAFF.

The CDR3 DNA reads as TGTGCCAGCAGCTTAAGCGGGGGGGCGGAGGAGACCCAGTACTTC. Translating it yields CASSLSGGAEETQYF. V gene TRBV7-2 combines with J gene TRBJ2-5; TRBD2 matches 10 bases. Germline CDR1 is SGHTA and CDR2 is FQGNSA. V was pared by 2 bases and J by 5 bases, with 5 bases of the junction left unmatched. The CDR3 extends over 15 amino acids.

The table lists this clonotype with many counts. This rearrangement joins TRBV12-3 or TRBV12-4 to TRBJ2-3; D ambiguous. This CDR3 comprises 11 residues. Trimming shortened V by 2 bases and J by 5 bases, and 2 bases separated the two germline ends. The CDR3: CASSLRDTQYF. The CDR3 region has the DNA TGTGCCAGCAGTTTAAGAGATACGCAGTATTTT.

This chain connects TRBV20-1 to TRBJ2-1, with D possibly TRBD2 on 7 matching bases. This CDR3 contains 15 residues. V was trimmed by 0 bases and J by 7 bases, leaving 16 bases between them. Germline lookup yields CDR1 DFQATT and CDR2 SNEGSKA (reference sequence). In DNA, the CDR3 is TGCAGTGCTAGAGAGCGGCGGGGGCCGGTAAATGAGCAGTTCTTC. This encodes CSARERRGPVNEQFF.

This clonotype showed up just a few times. The chain joins TRBV12-3 or TRBV12-4 to TRBJ1-5; D is uncertain. The CDR3 consists of 15 residues. Trimming stripped 6 bases from V and 0 bases from J, with 12 bases between. The CDR3 region has the DNA TGTGCCAGCAGCCGCCGCGGGGATAGCAATCAGCCCCAGCATTTT. This sequence encodes CASSRRGDSNQPQHF.

This clonotype was observed a few times. The gene calls are TRBV2 and TRBJ2-1; D might be TRBD1 or TRBD2, each matching 7 bases. Between the trimmed V and J ends, which lost 5 bases and 0 bases, there was a span of 23 bases. This CDR3 spans 19 amino acids. Per germline, CDR1 SNHLY and CDR2 FYNNEI. The CDR3 region has the DNA TGTGCCAGCAGTACCCTGGGAGGGGGCGACCCTTTCTCCTACAATGAGCAGTTCTTC. This sequence encodes CASSTLGGGDPFSYNEQFF.

The genes are TRBV2 and TRBJ2-2; TRBD1 agrees at 7 bases. The junction had 13 bases not matched to a gene; V was cut back by 5 bases and J by 1 base. This CDR3 is 18 amino acids long. Germline V gene data show CDR1 as SNHLY and CDR2 as FYNNEI. CDR3 sequence (DNA): TGTGCCAGCAGTACTAGACAGGGTGACCAGCTGAACACCGGGGAGCTGTTTTTT. It yields the protein CASSTRQGDQLNTGELFF.

V gene TRBV12-3 or TRBV12-4 combines with J gene TRBJ2-5; D is undetermined. This CDR3 comprises 13 residues. Between the trimmed V and J ends, which lost 6 bases and 2 bases, there was a span of 10 bases. The CDR3 loop is CASRPPGQETQYF. The CDR3 DNA sequence: TGTGCCAGCAGACCCCCCGGGCAAGAGACCCAGTACTTC.

This clonotype was counted only a few times. The genes are TRBV5-1 and TRBJ2-3; 7 bases agree with TRBD2. V trimming: 1 base; J trimming: 0 bases; junction bases outside the gene matches: 11. This CDR3 comprises 18 residues. In germline, CDR1 is SGHRS, CDR2 YFSETQ. The CDR3 sequence: CASSLIQRGPTSTDTQYF. The CDR3 region has the DNA TGCGCCAGCAGCTTGATCCAGCGGGGACCTACTAGCACAGATACGCAGTATTTT.

The genes are TRBV7-9 and TRBJ1-1; D perhaps matches TRBD1 (5 bases). V was shortened by 0 bases and J by 6 bases, with 14 bases between the two germline ends. Germline V CDR1 and CDR2: SEHNR, FQNEAQ (reference sequence). This CDR3 region has 15 residues. The CDR3: CASSLAILGVPEAFF. In DNA, the CDR3 is TGTGCCAGCAGCTTAGCGATCTTAGGGGTACCTGAAGCTTTCTTT.

The chain uses TRBV29-1 and TRBJ2-1; D is unresolved. Per germline, CDR1 SQVTM and CDR2 ANQGSEA. This CDR3 region has 14 residues. Trimming pared 7 bases from V and 10 bases from J, leaving 23 bases between. CDR3 in DNA: TGCAGCGCCCTCCCTCCCGGTGGGCAGTCCGAGCAGTTCTTC. Its translation is CSALPPGGQSEQFF.

The chain couples TRBV30 to TRBJ2-2; TRBD1 might be the D (5 bases). The V and J ends lost 7 bases and 1 base respectively, with 10 bases between them. The CDR3 has 13 residues. Germline loops: CDR1 GTSNPN, CDR2 SVGIG (reference sequence). CDR3 nucleotide sequence: TGTGCCTTCCCGGACAAGAACACCGGGGAGCTGTTTTTT. This sequence encodes CAFPDKNTGELFF.

This clonotype was observed a handful of times. The genes are TRBV12-3 or TRBV12-4 and TRBJ1-2, with D unclear. V was pared by 3 bases and J by 8 bases, with 19 bases between. The CDR3 covers 15 residues. CDR3 bases: TGTGCCAGCAGTTTGGGCGCATTATCGGGGTTCGGCTACACCTTC. Protein sequence: CASSLGALSGFGYTF.

The sample holds a few counts of this clonotype. CDR3 in DNA: TGTGCCAGTAGTATAGATCAGGGACAGGGGGCCTACAATGAGCAGTTCTTC. Translation: CASSIDQGQGAYNEQFF. The rearrangement joins TRBV19 to TRBJ2-1, with 11 bases aligning to TRBD1. V gave up 0 bases and J gave up 2 bases; unmatched junction bases: 3. From germline, CDR1 is LNHDA and CDR2 SQIVND (reference sequence). This CDR3 contains 17 residues.

There are a few counts of this clonotype. J is TRBJ2-2 and V is TRBV6-1; no firm D call. Germline V gene sequence: CDR1 MNHNS, CDR2 SASEGT. V lost 7 bases and J lost 6, with 15 bases in between. The CDR3 runs 14 residues. The DNA of the CDR3 is TGTGCCAGCAACCCCGGTGGGGATCCCGGGGAGCTGTTTTTT. Encoded protein: CASNPGGDPGELFF.

The chain has TRBV6-2 or TRBV6-3 and TRBJ2-2; 10 positions match TRBD2. Losses at the gene ends were 0 bases for V and 0 bases for J; bases not matched to a gene: 1. The germline gives CDR1 MNHEY, CDR2 SVGEGT. The CDR3 extends over 17 amino acids. The CDR3 is CASSYSTSGANTGELFF. CDR3 nucleotide sequence: TGTGCCAGCAGTTACTCCACTAGCGGGGCGAACACCGGGGAGCTGTTTTTT.

A few counts support this clonotype. The V and J genes are TRBV5-6 and TRBJ2-1; D possibly uses TRBD1 or TRBD2 (5 bases each). Trimming removed 4 bases from V and 2 bases from J, with 10 bases in between. The germline gives CDR1 SGHDT, CDR2 YYEEEE. The CDR3 has 14 residues. In DNA form, the CDR3 reads TGTGCCAGCAGCAATAGGGGAGCCTACAATGAGCAGTTCTTC. This encodes CASSNRGAYNEQFF.

The chain combines TRBV27 with TRBJ1-1; D remains ambiguous. The V end was cut by 6 bases, the J end by 2 bases, with 10 bases between. The length of the CDR3 is 13 residues. CDR1 is MNHEY and CDR2 is SMNVEV in the germline V gene (reference sequence). CDR3 coding DNA: TGTGCCAGCAGGGCCTTCACCAACACTGAAGCTTTCTTT. Translated: CASRAFTNTEAFF.

This clonotype appeared a few times. This chain joins TRBV7-9 and TRBJ2-7; the D gene is possibly TRBD1 (6 bases). Germline lookup yields CDR1 SEHNR and CDR2 FQNEAQ (reference sequence). The length of the CDR3 is 14 residues. Trimming removed 1 base at V and 6 bases at J, with 13 bases between. The CDR3 region is CASSLVGATLEQYF. CDR3 nucleotides: TGTGCCAGCAGCTTAGTGGGGGCAACTCTCGAGCAGTACTTC.

The chain carries TRBV29-1 and TRBJ2-7, with TRBD1 identical over 7 bases. After removal of 4 bases from V and 6 bases from J, the junction contained 9 bases not matched to a gene. The CDR3 spans 13 residues. Germline V lookup: CDR1 SQVTM, CDR2 ANQGSEA. The CDR3 reads CSVVSDRVGEQYF. CDR3 nucleotides: TGCAGCGTTGTTTCAGACAGGGTCGGCGAGCAGTACTTC.

This rearrangement joins TRBV10-3 to TRBJ2-2; D call uncertain. This CDR3 contains 16 residues. Germline lookup yields CDR1 ENHRY and CDR2 SYGVKD. V was clipped by 4 bases and J by 1 base, with 13 bases between them. The CDR3 sequence is CAISGGIDKNTGELFF. The CDR3 coding sequence is TGTGCCATCAGTGGTGGTATCGACAAGAACACCGGGGAGCTGTTTTTT.

V and J are TRBV12-3 or TRBV12-4 and TRBJ2-7; 8 bases are shared with TRBD1. The length of the CDR3 is 14 residues. Losses at the gene ends were 4 bases for V and 3 bases for J; bases not matched to a gene: 5. CDR3 loop: CASSYGDRGYEQYF. The CDR3 DNA is TGTGCCAGCAGTTATGGAGACAGGGGCTACGAGCAGTACTTC.

V usage is TRBV11-2 and J usage is TRBJ2-5, with D uncertain. Germline lookup yields CDR1 SGHAT and CDR2 FQNNGV. The CDR3 loop spans 15 amino acids. The V end was cut by 0 bases, the J end by 2 bases, with 10 bases between. In DNA, the CDR3 is TGTGCCAGCAGCTTAGAGTTTGGCACTCAAGAGACCCAGTACTTC. Protein product: CASSLEFGTQETQYF.

This clonotype was found a few times. V usage is TRBV11-2 and J usage is TRBJ2-1, with D possibly matching TRBD1 (5 bases). The CDR3 totals 13 residues. V was pared by 4 bases and J by 10 bases, with 14 bases between. In germline, CDR1 is SGHAT, CDR2 FQNNGV. This CDR3 reads CASSSGPVGEQFF. In DNA, the CDR3 is TGTGCCAGCAGCTCAGGGCCCGTTGGCGAGCAGTTCTTC.

The table lists this clonotype with a few counts. V gene TRBV29-1 combines with J gene TRBJ2-1; TRBD1 matches 8 bases. J was trimmed by 8 bases and V by 6 bases; bases with no gene match: 6. The CDR3 sequence is 12 residues long. CDR1 is SQVTM, CDR2 ANQGSEA, per germline. CDR3 DNA: TGCAGCGTCCTCACAGGGGGTGATGAGCAGTTCTTC. Protein: CSVLTGGDEQFF.

In this sample, this clonotype turned up a few times. At one boundary the junction diverges from the germline segment, which might be a read error. The chain links TRBV20-1 to TRBJ2-7, with 9 bases that match TRBD1. The CDR3 covers 13 residues. Germline CDR1 reads DFQATT; CDR2 reads SNEGSKA (reference sequence). The CDR3 loop reads CSARGTGSFEQYF. CDR3 in DNA: TGCAGTGCTAGGGGGACAGGGTCCTTCGAGCAGTACTTC.

This clonotype was counted at least ten times. The rearrangement joins TRBV12-3 or TRBV12-4 to TRBJ2-7; the D call may be TRBD1 or TRBD2 (5 bases each). The CDR3 is 13 residues long. The V end lost 4 bases, the J end lost 2 bases, and 9 bases lay between the germline ends. The CDR3 region has the DNA TGTGCCAGCAGTTCCGGGACCACCTACGAGCAGTACTTC. Protein: CASSSGTTYEQYF.